The rows below give T cell receptor beta chains drawn from one sample of a study of response to subunit inactivated influenza vaccine. TCRdb analysed the RT-PCR reads with MiXCR anew, one entry per CDR3 protein. Here the sample spans hundreds of thousands of distinct CDR3 sequences, about 15% being singletons. The sequencing used PBMCs from blood, collected 14 to 15 days before vaccination. These receptors came from a man aged 45-65 years who received an inactivated influenza vaccine. The CDR3 runs from the conserved cysteine through the conserved F or W. The D gene is left open where the match is weak. Rows give clone size only sometimes, using once, few, many, or a class for an expanded clone.

14,TRBV2,NA,NA,TRBJ1-1,TGTGCCAGCAGGGGACCCCCAAGGGGCACTGAAGCTTTCTTT,CASRGPPRGTEAFF
16,TRBV28,NA,TRBD1,TRBJ2-5,TGTGCCAGCACTCCATCCGGGACAGGGGGCCGGGAGACCCAGTACTTC,CASTPSGTGGRETQYF
16,TRBV18,few,NA,TRBJ2-1,TGTGCCAGCTCACCAGGGACCGTCAGCTCCTACAATGAGCAGTTCTTC,CASSPGTVSSYNEQFF
14,TRBV6-2/TRBV6-3,few,NA,TRBJ2-5,TGTGCCAGCAGTAAGACAGAGCCTCAGGAGACCCAGTACTTC,CASSKTEPQETQYF
17,TRBV19,NA,NA,TRBJ2-3,TGTGCCAGCTCAAGAGGAGACAGCTATTTGGGCACAGATACGCAGTATTTT,CASSRGDSYLGTDTQYF
14,TRBV18,once,NA,TRBJ2-1,TGTGCCAGCACCGGACAGTACTCCTACAATGAGCAGTTCTTC,CASTGQYSYNEQFF
15,TRBV27,many,TRBD2,TRBJ2-1,TGTGCCAGCAGTCCCCTCTCGGGGGGGTACAATGAGCAGTTCTTC,CASSPLSGGYNEQFF
17,TRBV3-1,few,TRBD2,TRBJ2-5,TGTGCCAGCAGCCACGGTCTTACTAGCGGATACCAAGAGACCCAGTACTTC,CASSHGLTSGYQETQYF
13,TRBV29-1,NA,NA,TRBJ2-5,TGCAGCGTTGAATTCGGAGCGCGCGGGACCCAGTACTTC,CSVEFGARGTQYF
18,TRBV18,NA,NA,TRBJ2-6,TGTGCCAGCTCACCACGGGCAGGGGCGATCTCTGGGGCCAACGTCCTGACTTTC,CASSPRAGAISGANVLTF
16,TRBV4-3,NA,NA,TRBJ2-1,TGCGCCAGCAGCCAAGGGGAAGCGCCTGCCTACAATGAGCAGTTCTTC,CASSQGEAPAYNEQFF
16,TRBV10-3,NA,NA,TRBJ2-2,TGTGCCATCAGTGAGCCGGGGGCTTTAAACACCGGGGAGCTGTTTTTT,CAISEPGALNTGELFF
15,TRBV29-1,NA,TRBD1,TRBJ2-3,TGCAGCGTTGGATCCGGACAGGGTGCTAGAGATACGCAGTATTTT,CSVGSGQGARDTQYF
17,TRBV4-3,NA,NA,TRBJ2-3,TGCGCCAGCAGCCAAGATTTCACACAGACTCTCACAGATACGCAGTATTTT,CASSQDFTQTLTDTQYF
15,TRBV7-2,NA,NA,TRBJ2-5,TGTGCCAGCAGCTTAGCGCTGGCCTCTCAAGAGACCCAGTACTTC,CASSLALASQETQYF
13,TRBV30,NA,NA,TRBJ1-2,TGTGCCTGGAGTCCCCCCCGAAGCTATGGCTACACCTTC,CAWSPPRSYGYTF
15,TRBV6-1,few,TRBD1,TRBJ1-2,TGTGCCAGCAGTGAAGCGGGGACAGGGGTTTATGGCTACACCTTC,CASSEAGTGVYGYTF
13,TRBV6-1,few,NA,TRBJ2-7,TGTGCCAGCAAGGGGGAAATGTCCTACGAGCAGTACTTC,CASKGEMSYEQYF
14,TRBV9,NA,TRBD2,TRBJ2-7,TGTGCCAGCGCCATGGGGGGGAGTGTCTCCGAGCAGTACTTC,CASAMGGSVSEQYF
14,TRBV20-1,few,NA,TRBJ2-7,TGCAGTGCTAGGCCGGGGGGGACAGGGTACGAGCAGTACTTC,CSARPGGTGYEQYF
13,TRBV12-3/TRBV12-4,many,NA,TRBJ2-5,TGTGCCAGCAGTTTAGCGGGGGCAGAGACCCAGTACTTC,CASSLAGAETQYF
13,TRBV5-1,NA,NA,TRBJ2-7,TGCGCCAGCAGCTTGATGATGGGGACCGAGCAGTACTTC,CASSLMMGTEQYF
15,TRBV4-3,NA,NA,TRBJ1-5,TGCGCCAGCAGCCAAGATATTGGGGGAGGTCAGCCCCAGCATTTT,CASSQDIGGGQPQHF
12,TRBV20-1,many,NA,TRBJ1-2,TGCAGTGCCGGGGAGGGGGGCTATGGCTACACCTTC,CSAGEGGYGYTF
13,TRBV20-1,many,TRBD2,TRBJ2-7,TGCAGTCCTAGCGGGAGTCCCTCCTACGAGCAGTACTTC,CSPSGSPSYEQYF
18,TRBV7-8,NA,TRBD2,TRBJ2-1,TGTGCCAGCAGCTTAGCGAGGGCTAGCCGGGAGGTCTACAATGAGCAGTTCTTC,CASSLARASREVYNEQFF
13,TRBV29-1,NA,NA,TRBJ2-1,TGCAGCGTTGAGGTCTACAGTAGGGATGAGCAGTTCTTC,CSVEVYSRDEQFF
17,TRBV12-3/TRBV12-4,few,TRBD2,TRBJ2-3,TGTGCCAGCAGTCCGACTAGCGGGGGGGTTAAGTCAGATACGCAGTATTTT,CASSPTSGGVKSDTQYF
12,TRBV10-3,many,NA,TRBJ2-5,TGTGCCATCAGTGAGTCTGGGGCGACCCAGTACTTC,CAISESGATQYF
13,TRBV12-3/TRBV12-4,NA,NA,TRBJ2-3,TGTGCCAGCAGGGAGGGTGTGGCAGATACGCAGTATTTT,CASREGVADTQYF
13,TRBV6-1,NA,NA,TRBJ1-2,TGTGCCAGCAGTGAAGAACCGAATGGCGGCTACACCTTC,CASSEEPNGGYTF
15,TRBV7-3,few,NA,TRBJ2-1,TGTGCCAGCAGCTTCCTGGGTCCCTCCTACAATGAGCAGTTCTTC,CASSFLGPSYNEQFF
13,TRBV20-1,many,NA,TRBJ2-7,TGCAGTGCTACAGACTCTTCTACCTACGAGCAGTACTTC,CSATDSSTYEQYF
15,TRBV6-1,few,TRBD1,TRBJ2-5,TGTGCCAGCACCAGGGACAGGGGCGCTCAAGAGACGCCGTACTTC,CASTRDRGAQETPYF
16,TRBV7-6,NA,TRBD1,TRBJ2-5,TGTGCCAGCAGCTTAGGGACAGGGGGGTACCAAGAGACCCAGTACTTC,CASSLGTGGYQETQYF
13,TRBV11-2,NA,TRBD1,TRBJ2-5,TGTGCCTCATCGCCGGGACAGGGGAAGACCCAGTACTTC,CASSPGQGKTQYF
13,TRBV12-3/TRBV12-4,NA,NA,TRBJ2-3,TGTGCCAGCAGTACGGGACCCGTAGATACGCAGTATTTT,CASSTGPVDTQYF
15,TRBV14,few,NA,TRBJ2-5,TGTGCCAGCAGCCGAGGGGTGAACTTTGTAGAGACCCAGTACTTC,CASSRGVNFVETQYF
15,TRBV5-1,many,NA,TRBJ1-1,TGCGCCAGCAGCCCAATGATGGACAAGAACACTGAAGCTTTCTTT,CASSPMMDKNTEAFF
16,TRBV3-1,few,TRBD2,TRBJ2-1,TGTGCCAGCAGCCAAGAGCGACTAGCGGGAAGGAATGAGCAGTTCTTC,CASSQERLAGRNEQFF
16,TRBV3-1,few,NA,TRBJ2-2,TGTGCCAGCAGCCAAGATATGGCGGTGGTTACCGGGGAGCTGTTTTTT,CASSQDMAVVTGELFF
16,TRBV27,few,TRBD1,TRBJ1-2,TGTGCCAGCAGTTTATCAGGGGGCGAAGCTAACTATGGCTACACCTTC,CASSLSGGEANYGYTF
14,TRBV29-1,few,TRBD2,TRBJ2-1,TGCAGCGGAGGGCTAGCGGGAGTGAACAATGAGCAGTTCTTC,CSGGLAGVNNEQFF
12,TRBV28,NA,NA,TRBJ2-7,TGTGCCACCCAGAGACAGAACTACGAGCAGTACTTC,CATQRQNYEQYF
15,TRBV20-1,few,TRBD2,TRBJ2-2,TGCAGTGCTAGGAGACTAGCGGGGGCGACCGGGGAGCTGTTTTTT,CSARRLAGATGELFF
16,TRBV6-5,many,NA,TRBJ1-5,TGTGCCAGCAGTTATACCGACCCGGGGGCAGGTCAGCCCCAGCATTTT,CASSYTDPGAGQPQHF
17,TRBV10-3,few,TRBD2,TRBJ2-1,TGTGCCATCAGTGAGCGTTCTCGGACTAGCGGTTACAATGAGCAGTTCTTC,CAISERSRTSGYNEQFF
16,TRBV7-9,few,TRBD2,TRBJ2-3,TGTGCCAGCAGCTTTGGATCGCTAGCGGGGCCGGATACGCAGTATTTT,CASSFGSLAGPDTQYF
17,TRBV7-6,many,TRBD2,TRBJ2-1,TGTGCCAGCAGCTTAGCCCACGGGACTAGCGTTTACAATGAGCAGTTCTTC,CASSLAHGTSVYNEQFF
14,TRBV27,few,NA,TRBJ2-5,TGTGCCAGCAGTTCTCGGCTGACTGGAGAGACCCAGTACTTC,CASSSRLTGETQYF
14,TRBV20-1,many,NA,TRBJ1-1,TGCAGTGCTAGATTTCTAGGACTCGATATCCTCGCTTTCTTT,CSARFLGLDILAFF
15,TRBV6-2/TRBV6-3,few,TRBD1,TRBJ1-5,TGTGCCAGCAGGGAGGGGGCGAGGAGCAATCAGCCCCAGCATTTT,CASREGARSNQPQHF
13,TRBV10-3,NA,NA,TRBJ1-4,TGTGCCATCAGCAGAGGACAGTATGAAAAACTGTTTTTT,CAISRGQYEKLFF
15,TRBV7-9,few,NA,TRBJ2-5,TGTGCCAGCAGCTTTAAGGAGGGGTCGGCAGAGACCCAGTACTTC,CASSFKEGSAETQYF
16,TRBV5-6,few,NA,TRBJ1-6,TGTGCCAGCAGCTTGGAAATTCGGCAGGGGAATTCACCCCTCCACTTT,CASSLEIRQGNSPLHF
16,TRBV25-1,NA,NA,TRBJ1-3,TGTGCCAGCGGCGACGGGTACAGGGATGTTGGAAACACCATATATTTT,CASGDGYRDVGNTIYF